This is a list of T cell receptor beta chains from one sample in a study of beta chain features in type 1 diabetes. Data came from immunoSEQ multiplex PCR; TCRdb stores just in-frame clones and leaves some out. The sample carries about 400,000 clones, roughly 12% recorded once. The specimen was naive CD4+ T cells from blood. These receptors were obtained from a young woman with type 1 diabetes. CDR3s include the opening cysteine and the closing phenylalanine or tryptophan. D genes are given only for firm matches. The size entry is marked missing in some rows and otherwise reads once, few, many or a size class.

clone size: few
D gene: TRBD1
J gene: TRBJ2-3
CDR3 length: 14
V gene: TRBV25-1
CDR3 protein: CASSEGQGGDTQYF
CDR3 DNA: TGTGCCAGCAGTGAGGGACAGGGGGGAGATACGCAGTATTTT

clone size: -
D gene: TRBD2
J gene: TRBJ2-7
CDR3 length: 16
V gene: TRBV18
CDR3 protein: CASRGVRQSTTYEQYF
CDR3 DNA: TGTGCCAGCCGGGGGGTAAGACAGAGCACCACCTACGAGCAGTACTTC

clone size: few
D gene: TRBD1
J gene: TRBJ2-2
CDR3 length: 17
V gene: TRBV6-4
CDR3 protein: CASSTGTGGWNTGELFF
CDR3 DNA: TGTGCCAGCAGTACCGGGACAGGGGGTTGGAACACCGGGGAGCTGTTTTTT

clone size: -
D gene: -
J gene: TRBJ1-2
CDR3 length: 17
V gene: TRBV9
CDR3 protein: CASSPRGTQVFRYGYTF
CDR3 DNA: TGTGCCAGCAGCCCGAGAGGGACACAAGTTTTCCGCTATGGCTACACCTTC

clone size: -
D gene: -
J gene: TRBJ2-1
CDR3 length: 15
V gene: TRBV28
CDR3 protein: CASSPGTAGYNEQFF
CDR3 DNA: TGTGCCAGCAGTCCCGGGACTGCCGGCTACAATGAGCAGTTCTTC

clone size: -
D gene: TRBD2
J gene: TRBJ2-3
CDR3 length: 16
V gene: TRBV7-9
CDR3 protein: CASSLNKGLRVVTQYF
CDR3 DNA: TGTGCCAGCAGCTTAAACAAGGGACTAAGGGTGGTTACGCAGTATTTT

clone size: -
D gene: -
J gene: TRBJ2-5
CDR3 length: 15
V gene: TRBV28
CDR3 protein: CASSFPGTNQETQYF
CDR3 DNA: TGTGCCAGCAGTTTCCCGGGGACAAACCAAGAGACCCAGTACTTC

clone size: few
D gene: -
J gene: TRBJ2-7
CDR3 length: 12
V gene: TRBV5-1
CDR3 protein: CASSTGGHEQYF
CDR3 DNA: TGCGCCAGCAGCACAGGTGGCCACGAGCAGTACTTC

clone size: -
D gene: -
J gene: TRBJ1-5
CDR3 length: 13
V gene: TRBV5-6
CDR3 protein: CASSRGQGQPQHF
CDR3 DNA: TGTGCCAGCAGCCGTGGCCAGGGGCAGCCCCAGCATTTT

clone size: -
D gene: -
J gene: TRBJ2-3
CDR3 length: 13
V gene: TRBV25-1
CDR3 protein: CASCTSGTDTQYF
CDR3 DNA: TGTGCCAGCTGCACTTCCGGCACAGATACGCAGTATTTT

clone size: -
D gene: TRBD1
J gene: TRBJ1-2
CDR3 length: 15
V gene: TRBV5-1
CDR3 protein: CASSLTTGGDYGYTF
CDR3 DNA: TGCGCCAGCAGCTTGACCACAGGGGGGGACTATGGCTACACCTTC

clone size: few
D gene: TRBD1
J gene: TRBJ2-7
CDR3 length: 15
V gene: TRBV4-3
CDR3 protein: CASSRGQGLSYEQYF
CDR3 DNA: TGCGCCAGCAGCCGCGGACAGGGTTTATCCTACGAGCAGTACTTC

clone size: -
D gene: -
J gene: TRBJ2-3
CDR3 length: 15
V gene: TRBV7-2
CDR3 protein: CASSILNVRTDTQYF
CDR3 DNA: TGTGCCAGCAGCATCCTAAACGTCCGCACAGATACGCAGTATTTT

clone size: -
D gene: -
J gene: TRBJ1-1
CDR3 length: 16
V gene: TRBV7-9
CDR3 protein: CASSSAVTGMNTEAFF
CDR3 DNA: TGTGCCAGCAGCTCAGCGGTCACAGGGATGAACACTGAAGCTTTCTTT

clone size: few
D gene: -
J gene: TRBJ1-1
CDR3 length: 15
V gene: TRBV18
CDR3 protein: CASSQSVGLRTEAFF
CDR3 DNA: TGTGCCAGCTCACAATCGGTTGGGCTGCGCACTGAAGCTTTCTTT

clone size: few
D gene: -
J gene: TRBJ1-6
CDR3 length: 14
V gene: TRBV7-9
CDR3 protein: CASRRRQNNSPLHF
CDR3 DNA: TGTGCCAGCAGAAGGCGGCAGAATAATTCACCCCTCCACTTT

clone size: -
D gene: TRBD1
J gene: TRBJ1-1
CDR3 length: 14
V gene: TRBV29-1
CDR3 protein: CSARTGGSNTEAFF
CDR3 DNA: TGCAGCGCAAGGACAGGGGGCTCCAACACTGAAGCTTTCTTT

clone size: few
D gene: TRBD2
J gene: TRBJ2-2
CDR3 length: 16
V gene: TRBV11-2
CDR3 protein: CASSLRLAGDTGELFF
CDR3 DNA: TGTGCCAGCAGCTTACGACTAGCGGGGGACACCGGGGAGCTGTTTTTT

clone size: few
D gene: TRBD2
J gene: TRBJ2-1
CDR3 length: 16
V gene: TRBV5-1
CDR3 protein: CASSLAPAGAWGEQFF
CDR3 DNA: TGCGCCAGCAGCTTGGCTCCAGCGGGAGCCTGGGGTGAGCAGTTCTTC

clone size: -
D gene: -
J gene: TRBJ2-7
CDR3 length: 13
V gene: TRBV9
CDR3 protein: CASSAAGNGEQYF
CDR3 DNA: TGTGCCAGCAGCGCGGCAGGGAACGGGGAGCAGTACTTC

clone size: -
D gene: -
J gene: TRBJ2-3
CDR3 length: 16
V gene: TRBV2
CDR3 protein: CASGRFVQTSTDTQYF
CDR3 DNA: TGTGCCAGCGGGCGTTTCGTTCAAACTAGCACAGATACGCAGTATTTT

clone size: -
D gene: -
J gene: TRBJ2-2
CDR3 length: 14
V gene: TRBV13
CDR3 protein: CASSLPTRGRELFF
CDR3 DNA: TGTGCCAGCAGCCTGCCGACCAGAGGCCGGGAGCTGTTTTTT

clone size: -
D gene: -
J gene: TRBJ2-7
CDR3 length: 14
V gene: TRBV18
CDR3 protein: CASSTKTTGGEQYF
CDR3 DNA: TGTGCCAGCTCAACGAAAACAACAGGAGGGGAGCAGTACTTC

clone size: -
D gene: -
J gene: TRBJ1-2
CDR3 length: 12
V gene: TRBV2
CDR3 protein: CASNPVLSGYTF
CDR3 DNA: TGTGCCAGCAACCCGGTCCTTTCGGGCTACACCTTC

clone size: few
D gene: -
J gene: TRBJ2-7
CDR3 length: 16
V gene: TRBV7-2
CDR3 protein: CASSLALLADFYEQYF
CDR3 DNA: TGTGCCAGCAGCTTAGCGCTCCTGGCAGATTTCTACGAGCAGTACTTC

clone size: few
D gene: -
J gene: TRBJ2-1
CDR3 length: 15
V gene: TRBV6-5
CDR3 protein: CASSYWSSGRGEQFF
CDR3 DNA: TGTGCCAGCAGTTACTGGTCAAGTGGCCGGGGTGAGCAGTTCTTC

clone size: -
D gene: -
J gene: TRBJ1-5
CDR3 length: 16
V gene: TRBV28
CDR3 protein: CASSSLEGASNQPQHF
CDR3 DNA: TGTGCCAGCAGTTCCCTCGAAGGGGCTAGCAATCAGCCCCAGCATTTT

clone size: few
D gene: -
J gene: TRBJ2-7
CDR3 length: 12
V gene: TRBV29-1
CDR3 protein: CSVRGGGYEQYF
CDR3 DNA: TGCAGCGTTCGGGGCGGAGGGTACGAGCAGTACTTC

clone size: -
D gene: -
J gene: TRBJ2-1
CDR3 length: 12
V gene: TRBV7-9
CDR3 protein: CASSKFRLEQFF
CDR3 DNA: TGTGCCAGCAGCAAATTCCGTTTAGAGCAGTTCTTC

clone size: once
D gene: -
J gene: TRBJ2-1
CDR3 length: 15
V gene: TRBV5-4
CDR3 protein: CASSQDTTAYNEQFF
CDR3 DNA: TGTGCCAGCAGCCAGGACACCACTGCGTACAATGAGCAGTTCTTC

clone size: -
D gene: -
J gene: TRBJ1-4
CDR3 length: 15
V gene: TRBV7-9
CDR3 protein: CASSLDPAWNEKLFF
CDR3 DNA: TGTGCCAGCAGCTTAGACCCAGCGTGGAATGAAAAACTGTTTTTT

clone size: -
D gene: TRBD2
J gene: TRBJ2-5
CDR3 length: 12
V gene: TRBV19
CDR3 protein: CASSGGGETQYF
CDR3 DNA: TGTGCCAGTAGCGGGGGAGGGGAGACCCAGTACTTC

clone size: -
D gene: TRBD2
J gene: TRBJ2-1
CDR3 length: 13
V gene: TRBV4-2
CDR3 protein: CASSQDSSGKQFF
CDR3 DNA: TGTGCCAGCAGCCAAGATTCGAGCGGGAAGCAGTTCTTC

clone size: -
D gene: -
J gene: TRBJ1-2
CDR3 length: 14
V gene: TRBV30
CDR3 protein: CAWSVGQGKRGYTF
CDR3 DNA: TGTGCCTGGAGTGTAGGCCAGGGTAAGAGGGGCTACACCTTC

clone size: -
D gene: -
J gene: TRBJ2-2
CDR3 length: 15
V gene: TRBV30
CDR3 protein: CAWNARGSNTGELFF
CDR3 DNA: TGTGCCTGGAACGCTCGAGGCAGTAACACCGGGGAGCTGTTTTTT

clone size: -
D gene: TRBD2
J gene: TRBJ2-3
CDR3 length: 15
V gene: TRBV19
CDR3 protein: CASRGGGGTTDTQYF
CDR3 DNA: TGTGCCAGTAGGGGTGGCGGGGGAACCACAGATACGCAGTATTTT

clone size: few
D gene: TRBD2
J gene: TRBJ2-3
CDR3 length: 16
V gene: TRBV7-2
CDR3 protein: CASSPGLAGGTDTQYF
CDR3 DNA: TGTGCCAGCAGCCCAGGACTAGCGGGAGGCACAGATACGCAGTATTTT

clone size: -
D gene: -
J gene: TRBJ2-1
CDR3 length: 13
V gene: TRBV10-3
CDR3 protein: CAISGPQRGEQFF
CDR3 DNA: TGTGCCATCAGTGGCCCTCAAAGAGGAGAGCAGTTCTTC

clone size: -
D gene: -
J gene: TRBJ1-2
CDR3 length: 14
V gene: TRBV7-2
CDR3 protein: CASSFGGSRYGYTF
CDR3 DNA: TGTGCCAGCAGCTTCGGGGGGTCCCGCTATGGCTACACCTTC

clone size: -
D gene: -
J gene: TRBJ2-5
CDR3 length: 12
V gene: TRBV29-1
CDR3 protein: CSVDPVQETQYF
CDR3 DNA: TGCAGCGTTGACCCAGTACAAGAGACCCAGTACTTC

clone size: few
D gene: -
J gene: TRBJ2-5
CDR3 length: 11
V gene: TRBV2
CDR3 protein: CASRAYRTQYF
CDR3 DNA: TGTGCCAGCAGGGCATACAGGACCCAGTACTTC

clone size: -
D gene: -
J gene: TRBJ1-5
CDR3 length: 13
V gene: TRBV10-3
CDR3 protein: CAISGEGNQPQHF
CDR3 DNA: TGTGCCATCAGTGGTGAGGGAAATCAGCCCCAGCATTTT